The rows below give T cell receptor beta chains drawn from one sample of a study of T cells in Graves' hyperthyroidism and ophthalmopathy. TCRdb independently ran MiXCR on the multiplex PCR reads; one entry per CDR3 protein. The sample holds more than 100,000 distinct CDR3 sequences, approximately 50% seen once. Input material: blood. These receptors were obtained from a man in his forties with Graves' hyperthyroidism. Each CDR3 is given with its conserved first and last residue. The D gene is left open where the match is weak. Size tells how often a clone was seen (once, few, many) or the class of an expanded clone, and some rows leave it out.

d_gene	v_gene	j_gene	abundance	CDR3nt	CDR3aa
.	TRBV7-3	TRBJ2-3	many	TGTGCCAGCAGCTACGACCAGTCCGCAGATACGCAGTATTTT	CASSYDQSADTQYF
.	TRBV7-3	TRBJ2-5	.	TGTGCCAGCAGCTTGGAACCTGGACAGAGAAAGACCCAGTACTTC	CASSLEPGQRKTQYF
TRBD2	TRBV20-1	TRBJ2-7	once	TGCAGTGCCGGCAGCGGGGGGGGGAAGCAGTACTTC	CSAGSGGGKQYF
.	TRBV6-5	TRBJ1-2	many	TGTGCCAGCAGTTACTCGAATGTAGCGGTTATCTATGGCTACACCTTC	CASSYSNVAVIYGYTF
.	TRBV24-1	TRBJ2-2	many	TGTGCCACCAGGGGGCACCTGAACACCGGGGAGCTGTTTTTT	CATRGHLNTGELFF
.	TRBV5-5	TRBJ1-1	.	TGCGCCAGCAGCGGGAACGCAGGGGACACGGAAGCTTTCTTT	CASSGNAGDTEAFF
.	TRBV14	TRBJ2-1	many	TGTGCCAGCAGAGTCTCGAGCGGTTCCTACAATGAGCAGTTCTTC	CASRVSSGSYNEQFF
.	TRBV7-9	TRBJ2-2	many	TGTGCCAGCAGCTTAGGGATGGGACCCACCGGGGAGCTGTTTTTT	CASSLGMGPTGELFF
.	TRBV5-1	TRBJ2-2	many	TGCGCCAGCAGCTTGTATCTTTCCGGGGAGCTGTTTTTT	CASSLYLSGELFF
TRBD1	TRBV2	TRBJ2-3	many	TGTGCCAGCACCCCGGGACAGGTTCGATATACGCAGTATTTT	CASTPGQVRYTQYF
.	TRBV7-9	TRBJ1-1	.	TGTGCCAGCAGCCCAAGCCGGGGAGCTTTCTTT	CASSPSRGAFF
.	TRBV29-1	TRBJ2-7	.	TGCAGCGTCCTGGGGTGGAACTCCTACGAGCAGTACTTC	CSVLGWNSYEQYF
TRBD1	TRBV9	TRBJ2-5	many	TGTGCCAGCAGCGTAGAGGGACAGCCAGGCGGAGAAAAAGAGACCCAGTACTTC	CASSVEGQPGGEKETQYF
.	TRBV27	TRBJ2-5	many	TGTGCCAGCAGTCGGGGCGGGCGGGCCCAGTACTTC	CASSRGGRAQYF
.	TRBV29-1	TRBJ1-1	many	TGCAGCGTTGAAGGTGGGAGGGGGAGCACTGAAGCTTTCTTT	CSVEGGRGSTEAFF
TRBD2	TRBV15	TRBJ2-5	.	TGTGCCACCAGCAGGACGTTGACTAGCGGGGGGGCGGAGACCCAGTACTTC	CATSRTLTSGGAETQYF